The entry below describes one TCR beta chain. This sample is part of a study of blood T cell repertoires in COVID-19. The wider study: Researchers got acute and convalescent COVID-19 samples from the United States, Italy and Spain. PBMCs, B-cell-depleted T cells, or T cells were the source of the cDNA or gDNA that made up the material.

V was pared by 7 bases and J by 9 bases, with 15 bases between. The CDR3 is 12 amino acids. CDR1 is MDHEN and CDR2 is SYDVKM in the germline V gene. Produced via immunoSEQ multiplex PCR; TCRdb's table is partial and in-frame only. The sample has about 310,000 clones; around 87% are singletons. Across under 25 US areas, participants ranged in age from roughly 18 to 95 years. Cohort assignment relied on participant-reported clinical history. This TCR derives from a woman aged 18-29 years with acute COVID-19. Sequenced material: PBMCs or T cells enriched from blood (not recorded which). V gene TRBV28 combines with J gene TRBJ1-2, with D hard to call. CDR3 region: CASITVEGSYTF. CDR3 nucleotides: TGTGCCAGCATTACGGTGGAGGGAAGCTACACCTTC.